This T cell receptor (beta chain) stems from a study of blood T cell repertoires in COVID-19. Study overall: Donors in the United States, Italy and Spain gave samples during acute or convalescent COVID-19. Sources were T cells, B-cell-depleted T cells, or PBMCs; the material itself was cDNA or gDNA.

Only one count was recorded for this clone. V lost 0 bases and J lost 0, with 10 bases in between. Germline CDR1 is SGHDT and CDR2 is YYEEEE. CDR3 size: 15 residues. Original handling: Using reference gene primer amplification, nucleated cell counts were estimated. Measured with immunoSEQ multiplex PCR; TCRdb has only the in-frame clones, and not every one. The V and J calls and the clone size are those of that table, but D and trimming were determined from the DNA. In the table there are about 400,000 clones, about 89% of which are singletons. This TCR was recovered from a woman aged 25 to 45 with acute or convalescent COVID-19. Specimen: peripheral blood. The chain joins TRBV5-6 to TRBJ2-7, with D possibly matching TRBD2 (6 bases). CDR3 nucleotide sequence: TGTGCCAGCAGCTTGGTCGGGAGAGCCTCCTACGAGCAGTACTTC. It encodes CASSLVGRASYEQYF.